This T cell receptor beta chain appears in the sequencing data of a study of OX40 agonist ivuxolimab in advanced cancers. The study's findings and limits: By week 6 at 0.1 to 3.0 mg/kg, blood CD4+ and CD8+ T cells had expanded clonally.

Germline V gives CDR1 SGHVS, CDR2 FNYEAQ. V shed 5 bases, J shed 14 bases, and the junction held 12 bases outside the gene matches. This CDR3 contains 13 residues. The data were produced by immunoSEQ multiplex PCR, yet TCRdb's version contains in-frame clones alone and is incomplete. The sample contains tens of thousands of clones, approximately 90% of which appear only once. As concerns this clone: Its antigen is not known.

The sequence came from an adult with an advanced solid tumor such as melanoma, head and neck, liver or kidney cancer. The J gene is TRBJ2-1, the V gene TRBV7-6; 7 nucleotides agree with TRBD1. The specimen comprised CD4+ or CD8+ T cells sorted from blood, sampled in a trial of the OX40 agonist ivuxolimab. The chain's CDR3 is CASSPRNLGGEFF. For the CDR3, the DNA is TGTGCCAGCAGCCCGAGAAATTTAGGGGGCGAGTTCTTC.